This is a list of T cell receptor beta chains from one sample in a study of technical replicates of blood from several donors. TCRdb's table, derived via immunoSEQ multiplex PCR, lists solely in-frame clones and lacks some. The repertoire includes 66,000 or so clones, over 75% of them detected once, and just over 4.5% sits in the top ten. Material: PBMCs. These receptors came from a human donor in good health. Some clones in this sample may be carry-over from other donors' samples. Each CDR3 is given with its conserved first and last residue. Fields, in order: J gene, clone size, D gene, V gene, CDR3 length, CDR3 DNA, CDR3 protein. The D gene is left open where the match is weak. Part of the rows lack a size; the others show once, few, many or a class for expanded clones.

>TRBJ2-7|.|.|TRBV4-3|15
TGCGCCAGCAGCCAAGACGCAGGGCCCTCGGGCGAGCAGTACTTC
CASSQDAGPSGEQYF
>TRBJ2-3|.|TRBD2|TRBV7-3|15
TGTGCCAGCAGCTTAAGGACTAGCGGGACAGATACGCAGTATTTT
CASSLRTSGTDTQYF
>TRBJ2-7|.|TRBD2|TRBV19|17
TGTGCCACCCCTAGCGGAGACCATAATAAACCCTCCTACGAGCAGTACTTC
CATPSGDHNKPSYEQYF
>TRBJ2-1|.|.|TRBV19|14
TGTGCCAGTAGTATAGAAAGCGATTACAATGAGCAGTTCTTC
CASSIESDYNEQFF
>TRBJ1-2|.|TRBD1|TRBV28|14
TGTGCCAGCAGACCCGGACAGGGGGGAGCTGGCTACACCTTC
CASRPGQGGAGYTF
>TRBJ1-5|.|.|TRBV7-3|16
TGTGCCAGCAGCAGACCCCCTAGACGGCGATATCAGCCCCAGCATTTT
CASSRPPRRRYQPQHF
>TRBJ1-4|.|TRBD1|TRBV7-2|15
TGTGCCAGCAGCCCGGACAGGGGGCGCCTTGGGGAACTGTTTTTT
CASSPDRGRLGELFF
>TRBJ2-2|.|TRBD2|TRBV5-1|16
TGCGCCAGCAGCAGTACTAGCGGGGGCCGCACCGGGGAGCTGTTTTTT
CASSSTSGGRTGELFF
>TRBJ2-3|once|.|TRBV10-3|15
TGTGCCATCAGTGAGGGGGGGGCCGGGGCAGATACGCAGTATTTT
CAISEGGAGADTQYF
>TRBJ1-2|.|.|TRBV4-3|15
TGCGCCAGCAGCCAAGAGGGCAACTCTAACTATGGCTACACCTTC
CASSQEGNSNYGYTF
>TRBJ2-7|.|TRBD1|TRBV7-2|14
TGTGCCAGCAGCACGGACAGGGGGCATTACGAGCAGTACTTC
CASSTDRGHYEQYF
>TRBJ2-7|few|.|TRBV2|12
TGTGCCCTCGGGACTTTATCCTACGAGCAGTACTTC
CALGTLSYEQYF
>TRBJ1-2|.|TRBD1|TRBV2|14
TGTGCCAGCAGTGAACAGGGGGTTAATTATGGCTACACCTTC
CASSEQGVNYGYTF
>TRBJ2-7|.|TRBD2|TRBV11-1|15
TGTGCCAGCAGCCTCCTCCGGGGGGTAGGCTACGAGCAGTACTTC
CASSLLRGVGYEQYF
>TRBJ2-7|.|TRBD1|TRBV6-6|13
TGTGCCAGTCTGTCCGGGACAGCCTACGAGCAGTACTTC
CASLSGTAYEQYF
>TRBJ1-3|once|.|TRBV2|14
TGTGCCAGCAGTGAAAACAGGAATAGAAACACCATATATTTT
CASSENRNRNTIYF
>TRBJ2-3|.|TRBD2|TRBV5-4|14
TGTGCCAGCAGTTCGCGGGGGGGCTTCGATACGCAGTATTTT
CASSSRGGFDTQYF
>TRBJ2-7|.|TRBD1|TRBV4-1|15
TGCGCCAGCAGCCACACCGGGACAGACCACTACGAGCAGTACTTC
CASSHTGTDHYEQYF
>TRBJ2-2|.|.|TRBV10-3|14
TGTGCCATCAGTGAGTCAGCCATATCCGGGGAGCTGTTTTTT
CAISESAISGELFF
>TRBJ1-2|.|TRBD1|TRBV28|13
TGTGCCAGCATAGGGACAGGGACCTATGGCTACACCTTC
CASIGTGTYGYTF
>TRBJ2-3|.|TRBD2|TRBV7-9|16
TGTGCCAGCAGGAAGACTAGCGGGGGGATCACAGATACGCAGTATTTT
CASRKTSGGITDTQYF
>TRBJ2-1|few|TRBD2|TRBV6-1|18
TGTGCCAGCAGTGGCCTTAGCGGGAGGGCGTATAGCGACAATGAGCAGTTCTTC
CASSGLSGRAYSDNEQFF
>TRBJ2-1|.|.|TRBV6-5|14
TGTGCCAGCAGTCCCCAGCGGGCATACAATGAGCAGTTCTTC
CASSPQRAYNEQFF
>TRBJ2-1|.|TRBD2|TRBV5-1|17
TGCGCCAGCAGCTTGGCCCTACTAGCGTCGTCGAGCAATGAGCAGTTCTTC
CASSLALLASSSNEQFF
>TRBJ1-1|few|.|TRBV4-3|14
TGCGCCAGCAGCCAAGATCGGGGAATCACTGAAGCTTTCTTT
CASSQDRGITEAFF
>TRBJ2-2|.|.|TRBV30|15
TGTGCCTGGAGATTGGGCCGGAGGGGCACCGGGGAGCTGTTTTTT
CAWRLGRRGTGELFF
>TRBJ2-2|.|TRBD2|TRBV7-2|15
TGTGCCAGCAAAGCGCGGGAGGCCGGAACCGGGGAGCTGTTTTTT
CASKAREAGTGELFF
>TRBJ2-1|.|TRBD2|TRBV7-9|17
TGTGCCAGCAGCCCGGGACTAGCGGGAGGGCCCTCGGATGAGCAGTTCTTC
CASSPGLAGGPSDEQFF
>TRBJ1-6|.|TRBD1|TRBV2|14
TGTGCCAGCAGTTTGGGAACAGGGGTTTCACCCCTCCACTTT
CASSLGTGVSPLHF
>TRBJ1-5|.|TRBD1|TRBV6-1|15
TGTGCCAGCAGTGAAGTGACAGGGGTTAATCAGCCCCAGCATTTT
CASSEVTGVNQPQHF
>TRBJ2-3|.|.|TRBV7-3|14
TGTGCCAGCAGCTTCGGCCTGACTGGGGATACGCAGTATTTT
CASSFGLTGDTQYF
>TRBJ2-4|.|.|TRBV4-3|13
TGCGCCAGCAGCCAAGAAAGGAGGGGCATTCAGTACTTC
CASSQERRGIQYF
>TRBJ2-2|.|TRBD2|TRBV6-6|16
TGTGCCAGCACACGACTAGCGGGAGACATTCTTGGGGAGCTGTTTTTT
CASTRLAGDILGELFF
>TRBJ2-5|.|.|TRBV5-6|15
TGTGCCAGCAGCCAGAACTTCAACAGGAAAGAGACCCAGTACTTC
CASSQNFNRKETQYF
>TRBJ1-2|.|TRBD1|TRBV27|14
TGTGCCAGCAGTGTGACAGGGGGCGGCTATGGCTACACCTTC
CASSVTGGGYGYTF
>TRBJ1-6|.|.|TRBV10-3|14
TGTGCCATCAGTGAGTCGCGGGATAATTCACCCCTCCACTTT
CAISESRDNSPLHF
>TRBJ1-4|.|TRBD1|TRBV4-3|15
TGCGCCAGCAGCTTGGAGGGGGCGACTAATGAAAAACTGTTTTTT
CASSLEGATNEKLFF